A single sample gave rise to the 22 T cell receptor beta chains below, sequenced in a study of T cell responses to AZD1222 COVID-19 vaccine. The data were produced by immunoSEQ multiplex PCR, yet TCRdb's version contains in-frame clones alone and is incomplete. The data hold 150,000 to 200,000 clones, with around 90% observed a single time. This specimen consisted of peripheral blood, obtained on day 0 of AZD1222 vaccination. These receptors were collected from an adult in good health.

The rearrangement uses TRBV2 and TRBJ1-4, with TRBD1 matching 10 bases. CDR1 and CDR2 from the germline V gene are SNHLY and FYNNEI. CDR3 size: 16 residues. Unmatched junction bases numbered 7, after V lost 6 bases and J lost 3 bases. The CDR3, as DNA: TGTGCCAGCAGCGAGACAGGGGGCCGGTCTAATGAAAAACTGTTTTTT. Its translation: CASSETGGRSNEKLFF.

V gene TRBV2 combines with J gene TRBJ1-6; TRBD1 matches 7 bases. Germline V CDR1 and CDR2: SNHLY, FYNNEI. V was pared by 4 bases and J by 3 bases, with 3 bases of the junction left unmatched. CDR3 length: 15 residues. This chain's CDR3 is CASSVQGGYNSPLHF. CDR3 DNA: TGTGCCAGCAGTGTCCAGGGGGGCTATAATTCACCCCTCCACTTT. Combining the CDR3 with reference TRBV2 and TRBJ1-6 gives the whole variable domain EPEVTQTPSHQVTQMGQEVILRCVPISNHLYFYWYRQILGQKVEFLVSFYNNEISEKSEIFDDQFSVERPDGSNFTLKIRSTKLEDSAMYFCASSVQGGYNSPLHFGNGTRLTVT.

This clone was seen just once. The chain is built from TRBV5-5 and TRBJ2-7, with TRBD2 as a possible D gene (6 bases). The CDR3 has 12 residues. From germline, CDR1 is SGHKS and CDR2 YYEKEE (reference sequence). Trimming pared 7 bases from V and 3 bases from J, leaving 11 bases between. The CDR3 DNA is TGTGCCAGCCCGGGACTTTTCTACGAGCAGTACTTC. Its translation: CASPGLFYEQYF.

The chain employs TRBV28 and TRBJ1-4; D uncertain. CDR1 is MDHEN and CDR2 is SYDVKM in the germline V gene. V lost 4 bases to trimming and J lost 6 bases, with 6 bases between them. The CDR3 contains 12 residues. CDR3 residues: CASSWRDEKLFF. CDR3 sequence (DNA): TGTGCCAGCAGTTGGCGGGATGAAAAACTGTTTTTT.

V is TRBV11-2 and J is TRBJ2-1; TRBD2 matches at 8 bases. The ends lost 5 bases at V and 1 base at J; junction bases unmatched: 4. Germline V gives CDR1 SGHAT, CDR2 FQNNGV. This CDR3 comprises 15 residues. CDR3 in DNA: TGTGCCAGCAGCCTCGGGGGGGCGTCCTACAATGAGCAGTTCTTC. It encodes CASSLGGASYNEQFF.

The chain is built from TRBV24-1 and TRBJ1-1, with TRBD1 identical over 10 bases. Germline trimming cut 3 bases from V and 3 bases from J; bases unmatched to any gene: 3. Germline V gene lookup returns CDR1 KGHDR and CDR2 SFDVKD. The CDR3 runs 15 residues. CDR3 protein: CATSDTGQGDTEAFF. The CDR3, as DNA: TGTGCCACCAGTGATACCGGACAGGGGGACACTGAAGCTTTCTTT.

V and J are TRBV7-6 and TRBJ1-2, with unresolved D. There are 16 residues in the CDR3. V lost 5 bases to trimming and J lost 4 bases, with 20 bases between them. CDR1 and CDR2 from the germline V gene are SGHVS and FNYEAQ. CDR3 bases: TGTGCCAGCAGCCCAAACGTCCCTTCCACGTCCTATGGCTACACCTTC. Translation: CASSPNVPSTSYGYTF.

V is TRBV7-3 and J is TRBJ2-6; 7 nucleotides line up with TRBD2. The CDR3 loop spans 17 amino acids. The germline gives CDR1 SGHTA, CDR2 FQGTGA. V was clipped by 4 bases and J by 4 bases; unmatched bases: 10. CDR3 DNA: TGTGCCAGCAGCTACCCGGGGAGCGGGACCGGGGCCAACGTCCTGACTTTC. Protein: CASSYPGSGTGANVLTF.

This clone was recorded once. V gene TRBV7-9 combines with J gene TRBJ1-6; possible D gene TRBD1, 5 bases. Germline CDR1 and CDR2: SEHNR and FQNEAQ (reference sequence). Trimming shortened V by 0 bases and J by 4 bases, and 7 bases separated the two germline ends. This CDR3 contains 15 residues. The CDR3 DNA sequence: TGTGCCAGCAGCTTAGCGAGGGGATATAATTCACCCCTCCACTTT. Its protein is CASSLARGYNSPLHF. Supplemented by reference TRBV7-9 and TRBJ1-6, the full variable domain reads DTGVSQNPRHKITKRGQNVTFRCDPISEHNRLYWYRQTLGQGPEFLTYFQNEAQLEKSRLLSDRFSAERPKGSFSTLEIQRTEQGDSAMYLCASSLARGYNSPLHFGNGTRLTVT.

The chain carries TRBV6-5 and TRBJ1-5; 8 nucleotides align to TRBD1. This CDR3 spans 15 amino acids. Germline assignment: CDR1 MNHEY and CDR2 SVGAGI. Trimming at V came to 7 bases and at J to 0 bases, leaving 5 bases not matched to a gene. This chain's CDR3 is CASTPDRASNQPQHF. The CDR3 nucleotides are TGTGCCAGCACCCCGGACAGGGCTAGCAATCAGCCCCAGCATTTT.

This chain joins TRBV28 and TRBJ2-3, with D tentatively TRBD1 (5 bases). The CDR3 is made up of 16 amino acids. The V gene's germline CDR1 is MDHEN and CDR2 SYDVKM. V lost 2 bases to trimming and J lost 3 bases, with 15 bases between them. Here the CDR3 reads CASSLRQGRQTDTQYF. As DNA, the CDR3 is TGTGCCAGCAGTTTACGGCAGGGAAGGCAAACAGATACGCAGTATTTT.

As DNA, the CDR3 is TGCGCCAGCAGCTTAGAGGGCTCTAATGAAAAACTGTTTTTT. It yields the protein CASSLEGSNEKLFF. V usage is TRBV5-1 and J usage is TRBJ1-4; D unclear. Per the germline V gene, CDR1 is SGHRS and CDR2 is YFSETQ. The CDR3 covers 14 residues. The V and J ends lost 2 bases and 3 bases respectively, with 8 bases between them.

Here the CDR3 DNA reads TGCGCCAGCAGCTTTCCGGGACAGGGGGATTCTGGGGCCAACGTCCTGACTTTC. It translates to CASSFPGQGDSGANVLTF. The gene calls are TRBV4-1 and TRBJ2-6; 11 bases map to TRBD1. The CDR3 contains 18 residues. CDR1 is MGHRA, CDR2 YSYEKL, per germline. The V segment lost 5 bases and the J segment 1 base; nucleotides outside the gene matches: 7.

CDR3 residues: CASSQAAGYAETQYF. In DNA form, the CDR3 reads TGTGCCAGCAGCCAAGCGGCCGGATATGCGGAGACCCAGTACTTC. V and J are TRBV4-2 and TRBJ2-5; no clear D gene. Trimming took 1 base from V and 5 from J, leaving 14 bases between them. This CDR3 comprises 15 residues. In germline, CDR1 is LGHNA, CDR2 YNFKEQ.

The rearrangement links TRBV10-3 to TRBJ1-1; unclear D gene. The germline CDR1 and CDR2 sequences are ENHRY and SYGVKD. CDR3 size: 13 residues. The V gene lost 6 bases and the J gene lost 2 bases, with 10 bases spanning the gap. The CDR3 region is CAISMGGNTEAFF. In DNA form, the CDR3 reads TGTGCCATCAGCATGGGTGGTAACACTGAAGCTTTCTTT.

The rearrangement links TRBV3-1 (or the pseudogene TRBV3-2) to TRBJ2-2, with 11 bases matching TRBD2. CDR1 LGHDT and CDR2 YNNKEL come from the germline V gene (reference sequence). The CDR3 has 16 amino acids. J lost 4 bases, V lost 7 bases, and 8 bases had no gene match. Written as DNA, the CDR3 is TGTGCCAGCAATTTACTAGCGGGAGTCCCCACCGGGGAGCTGTTTTTT. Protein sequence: CASNLLAGVPTGELFF.

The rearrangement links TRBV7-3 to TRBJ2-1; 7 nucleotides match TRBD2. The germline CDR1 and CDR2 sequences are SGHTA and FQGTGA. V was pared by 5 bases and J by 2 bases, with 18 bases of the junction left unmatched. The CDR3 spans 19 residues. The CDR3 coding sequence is TGTGCCAGCAGCCAGCGGGGCCAGGGACGGTTCGACACCTACAATGAGCAGTTCTTC. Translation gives CASSQRGQGRFDTYNEQFF.

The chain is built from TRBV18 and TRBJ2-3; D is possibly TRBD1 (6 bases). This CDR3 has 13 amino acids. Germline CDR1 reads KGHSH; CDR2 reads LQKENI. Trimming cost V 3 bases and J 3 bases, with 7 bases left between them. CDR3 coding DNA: TGTGCCAGCTCACCGGACAGAACAGATACGCAGTATTTT. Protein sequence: CASSPDRTDTQYF.

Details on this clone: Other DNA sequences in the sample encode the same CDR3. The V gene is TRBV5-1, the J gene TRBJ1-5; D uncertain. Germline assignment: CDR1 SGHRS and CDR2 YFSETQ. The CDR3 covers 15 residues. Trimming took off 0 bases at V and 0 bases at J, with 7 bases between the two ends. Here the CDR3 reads CASSLDGDSNQPQHF. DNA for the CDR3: TGCGCCAGCAGCTTGGATGGGGATAGCAATCAGCCCCAGCATTTT. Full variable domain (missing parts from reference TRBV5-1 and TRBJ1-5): KAGVTQTPRYLIKTRGQQVTLSCSPISGHRSVSWYQQTPGQGLQFLFEYFSETQRNKGNFPGRFSGRQFSNSRSEMNVSTLELGDSALYLCASSLDGDSNQPQHFGDGTRLSIL.

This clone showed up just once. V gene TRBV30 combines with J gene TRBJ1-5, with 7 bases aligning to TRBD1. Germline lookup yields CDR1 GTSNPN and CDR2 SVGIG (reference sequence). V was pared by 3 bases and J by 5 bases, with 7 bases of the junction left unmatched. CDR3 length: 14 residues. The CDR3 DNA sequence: TGTGCCTGGAGCGCAGGGGGTTTCGATCAGCCCCAGCATTTT. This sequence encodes CAWSAGGFDQPQHF.

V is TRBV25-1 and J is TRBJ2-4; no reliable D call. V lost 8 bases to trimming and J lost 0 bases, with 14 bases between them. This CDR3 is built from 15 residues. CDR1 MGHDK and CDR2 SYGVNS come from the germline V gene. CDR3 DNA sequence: TGTGCCAGCTCAATGTCGTTAGGAGCCAAAAACATTCAGTACTTC. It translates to CASSMSLGAKNIQYF. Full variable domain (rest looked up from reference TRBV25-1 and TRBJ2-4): EADIYQTPRYLVIGTGKKITLECSQTMGHDKMYWYQQDPGMELHLIHYSYGVNSTEKGDLSSESTVSRIRTEHFPLTLESARPSHTSQYLCASSMSLGAKNIQYFGAGTRLSVL.

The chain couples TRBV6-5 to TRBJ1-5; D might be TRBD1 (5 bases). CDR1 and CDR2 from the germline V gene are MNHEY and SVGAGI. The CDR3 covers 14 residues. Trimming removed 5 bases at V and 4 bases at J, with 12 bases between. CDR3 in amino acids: CASSTDWGNQPQHF. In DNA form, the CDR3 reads TGTGCCAGCAGTACGGACTGGGGGAATCAGCCCCAGCATTTT.